These 23 T cell receptor beta chains originate from one sample sequenced in a study of blood T cells in healthy people across ages. A second PCR, run for roughly 7 to 11 cycles, used a sample-barcoded 5' primer plus a J-beta primer mix. TCRdb called the 5' RACE reads again in MiXCR, with one record for every CDR3 protein. The sample has about 640,000 distinct CDR3 sequences; approximately 30% are singletons. Sequencing was done on a sample of blood. These receptors were collected from a woman older than 75 in good health.

This clonotype was seen a few times. The chain carries TRBV19 and TRBJ2-3; a possible D gene is TRBD1 (6 bases). This CDR3 is built from 17 residues. V was pared by 6 bases and J by 2 bases, with 21 bases between. CDR1 LNHDA and CDR2 SQIVND come from the germline V gene (reference sequence). The CDR3 coding sequence is TGTGCCAGTAGCCCAGGAGGACAGTTTCCGTTCACAGATACGCAGTATTTT. This translates into CASSPGGQFPFTDTQYF.

This clonotype was observed many times. CDR3 sequence (DNA): TGCAGTGCTCCCGATGGAGCCGGGGGGGCAGAGACCCAGTACTTC. It specifies CSAPDGAGGAETQYF. This chain uses TRBV20-1 with TRBJ2-5; 8 bases line up with TRBD2. The J segment lost 4 bases and the V segment lost 5 bases, leaving 12 bases of the junction unmatched. Germline V gene sequence: CDR1 DFQATT, CDR2 SNEGSKA (reference sequence). This CDR3 is 15 amino acids long.

The chain combines TRBV7-2 with TRBJ2-7; 11 bases match TRBD2. Germline lookup yields CDR1 SGHTA and CDR2 FQGNSA. CDR3 length equals 14 residues. J gave up 1 base and V 7 bases, and 3 bases lay outside the gene matches. CDR3 in amino acids: CASKPSGRSYEQYF. In DNA, the CDR3 is TGTGCCAGCAAGCCTAGCGGGAGGTCCTACGAGCAGTACTTC.

The rearrangement uses TRBV11-3 and TRBJ2-7, with TRBD1 identical over 9 bases. The DNA end lines up better with TRBJ2-5; the J call may be wrong. The V gene's germline CDR1 is SGHNT and CDR2 YENEEA. CDR3 size: 18 residues. CDR3 region: CASSPGTGRYSGMETQYF. The CDR3 DNA reads as TGTGCCAGCAGTCCCGGGACAGGGCGGTATTCTGGTATGGAGACCCAGTACTTC.

The sample holds many counts of this clonotype. The chain employs TRBV5-1 and TRBJ2-5, with D perhaps assigned TRBD1 or TRBD2 (5 bases each). With 7 bases removed from V and 5 bases from J, the gap between germline ends came to 21 bases. Germline CDR1 SGHRS, CDR2 YFSETQ. The CDR3 has 15 amino acids. The CDR3 protein is CASVVGAGSGETQYF. The CDR3 DNA reads as TGCGCCAGCGTGGTAGGGGCCGGCTCGGGGGAGACCCAGTACTTC. Drawing the rest from reference TRBV5-1 and TRBJ2-5, the complete variable domain is KAGVTQTPRYLIKTRGQQVTLSCSPISGHRSVSWYQQTPGQGLQFLFEYFSETQRNKGNFPGRFSGRQFSNSRSEMNVSTLELGDSALYLCASVVGAGSGETQYFGPGTRLLVL.

The V and J genes are TRBV20-1 and TRBJ1-1; 8 bases align to TRBD1. This CDR3 is built from 20 residues. Trimming took 3 bases from V and 5 from J; bases not matched to a gene: 26. Germline-derived CDR1 and CDR2 are DFQATT and SNEGSKA (reference sequence). For the CDR3, the DNA is TGCAGTGCTAGTTCATATGCCCGTTCCAGGACAGGGCAAAGCGGGACTGAAGCTTTCTTT. Its protein product is CSASSYARSRTGQSGTEAFF.

This clonotype was recorded a few times. Being one base from a much bigger clone, this may be a read error. The J gene is TRBJ1-6, the V gene TRBV20-1; perhaps TRBD1 as D (5 bases). The V end lost 3 bases, the J end lost 11 bases, and 17 bases lay between the germline ends. Germline lookup yields CDR1 DFQATT and CDR2 SNEGSKA (reference sequence). CDR3 length: 14 residues. The CDR3 coding sequence is TGCAGTGCTAGTACACAGGCCTTAAATCCACCCCTCCACTTT. It is translated as CSASTQALNPPLHF.

This clonotype came up many times. This chain joins TRBV27 and TRBJ1-5; no clear D. This CDR3 has 14 residues. Germline CDR1 reads MNHEY; CDR2 reads SMNVEV (reference sequence). The ends were cut back, 6 bases at V and 3 bases at J, with 12 bases in the middle. This CDR3 reads CASSTRRNNQPQHF. Here the CDR3 DNA reads TGTGCCAGCAGCACCCGAAGGAACAATCAGCCCCAGCATTTT.

The chain combines TRBV28 with TRBJ1-2; D is unclear. The CDR3 sequence is 12 residues long. Per the germline V gene, CDR1 is MDHEN and CDR2 is SYDVKM. Trimming left V 5 bases short and J 4 bases short, with 8 bases between. DNA of the CDR3: TGTGCCAGCAGTCGCCGGGGCTATGGCTACACCTTC. Protein product: CASSRRGYGYTF.

This clonotype was counted ten times or more. DNA of the CDR3: TGTGCCAGCAGCCCCAGGGGACAGGGGGCCTACAATGAGCAGTTCTTC. Translating gives CASSPRGQGAYNEQFF. The chain combines TRBV9 with TRBJ2-1; 11 bases align to TRBD1. The germline CDR1 and CDR2 sequences are SGDLS and YYNGEE. V trimming: 4 bases; J trimming: 2 bases; junction bases outside the gene matches: 5. This CDR3 region has 16 residues.

The genes are TRBV5-1 and TRBJ2-2; D is uncertain. The CDR3 extends over 15 amino acids. CDR1 and CDR2 (germline): SGHRS, YFSETQ. V dropped 0 bases and J dropped 0 bases, with 6 bases sitting between them. The CDR3 region is CASSLDSPNTGELFF. The CDR3 region has the DNA TGCGCCAGCAGCTTGGACAGTCCGAACACCGGGGAGCTGTTTTTT.

The table lists this clonotype with many counts. A much larger clone sits a single nucleotide away, making a read error possible. This chain joins TRBV6-6 and TRBJ2-3, with unresolved D. The CDR3 extends over 11 amino acids. The V and J ends lost 7 bases and 1 base respectively, with 3 bases between them. Per germline, CDR1 MNHNY and CDR2 SVGAGI (reference sequence). The CDR3 protein is CASTRTDTQYF. In DNA, the CDR3 is TGTGCCAGCACCCGCACAGATACGCAGTATTTT.

This clonotype has a single count. This clone may be a read error of a much larger clone one base away. The chain joins TRBV20-1 to TRBJ2-5; 9 bases align to TRBD2. Germline values: CDR1 DFQATT, CDR2 SNEGSKA (reference sequence). The CDR3 sequence is 14 residues long. The junction had 6 bases not matched to a gene; V was cut back by 4 bases and J by 3 bases. The chain's CDR3 is CSAIGASGKETQYF. CDR3 bases: TGCAGTGCTATTGGAGCTAGCGGGAAAGAGACCCAGTACTTC.

This clonotype was seen repeatedly, ten times or more. The chain carries TRBV15 and TRBJ2-1; 8 positions agree with TRBD2. Looked up from germline, CDR1 is LNHNV and CDR2 is YYDKDF (reference sequence). This CDR3 region has 16 residues. V was clipped by 2 bases and J by 0 bases; unmatched bases: 3. CDR3: CATSRPGGPSYNEQFF. The CDR3 bases are TGTGCCACCAGCAGACCGGGGGGGCCCTCCTACAATGAGCAGTTCTTC.

This clonotype was observed at least ten times. The V gene is TRBV19, the J gene TRBJ1-5, with D perhaps matching TRBD1 (5 bases). The CDR3 has 14 amino acids. V lost 7 bases and J lost 3, with 13 bases in between. Germline CDR1 LNHDA, CDR2 SQIVND (reference sequence). The CDR3 DNA reads as TGTGCCAGTAAGGGACGGGAACCCAATCAGCCCCAGCATTTT. Translation gives CASKGREPNQPQHF.

This clonotype was recorded at least ten times. This chain uses TRBV6-6 with TRBJ1-5; 7 bases fit TRBD1. CDR1 and CDR2 from the germline V gene are MNHNY and SVGAGI (reference sequence). The V segment lost 6 bases and the J segment 1 base; nucleotides outside the gene matches: 3. This CDR3 has 14 residues. This CDR3 is CASSAGGSNQPQHF. CDR3 DNA: TGTGCCAGCAGCGCAGGGGGAAGCAATCAGCCCCAGCATTTT.

This clonotype was observed a few times. This rearrangement joins TRBV6-5 to TRBJ1-1; 7 bases agree with TRBD1. CDR1 is MNHEY and CDR2 is SVGAGI in the germline V gene. Trimming at V came to 5 bases and at J to 2 bases, leaving 5 bases not matched to a gene. This CDR3 comprises 14 residues. CDR3 sequence: CASSDRVGNTEAFF. The CDR3 nucleotides are TGTGCCAGCAGTGACAGGGTGGGAAACACTGAAGCTTTCTTT.

This clonotype was recorded at least ten times. The chain joins TRBV5-1 to TRBJ2-3, with 9 bases identical to TRBD2. The J segment lost 3 bases and the V segment lost 0 bases, leaving 8 bases of the junction unmatched. This CDR3 is built from 17 residues. CDR1 is SGHRS and CDR2 is YFSETQ in the germline V gene. The chain's CDR3 is CASSLADWRGGTDTQYF. The CDR3 DNA follows: TGCGCCAGCAGCTTGGCCGATTGGCGGGGGGGTACAGATACGCAGTATTTT.

Many counts were recorded for this clonotype. The chain employs TRBV7-9 and TRBJ2-3, with TRBD1 identical over 7 bases. The germline V gene has CDR1 SEHNR and CDR2 FQNEAQ (reference sequence). V shed 5 bases, J shed 4 bases, and the junction held 12 bases outside the gene matches. The CDR3 runs to 16 residues. The DNA of the CDR3 is TGTGCCAGCAGCCCAAGACAGGGATTTCGTGCAGATACGCAGTATTTT. Amino acid sequence: CASSPRQGFRADTQYF.

This clonotype has at least ten counts. The chain employs TRBV6-1 and TRBJ2-5, with D perhaps matching TRBD2 (5 bases). With the DNA end fitting TRBJ2-7 better, the J assignment may be wrong. Germline-derived CDR1 and CDR2 are MNHNS and SASEGT. The CDR3 covers 13 residues. The CDR3: CASGSIGGSEQYF. In DNA form, the CDR3 reads TGTGCCAGCGGTTCAATAGGAGGTTCCGAGCAGTACTTC.

This clonotype was seen many times. The gene calls are TRBV7-8 and TRBJ2-3; TRBD2 agrees at 9 bases. CDR1 SGHVS and CDR2 FQNEAQ come from the germline V gene. With 0 bases clipped from V and 2 bases from J, the junction kept 6 bases outside the gene matches. This CDR3 is built from 17 residues. In DNA, the CDR3 is TGTGCCAGCAGCTTAGCCCTAAGCGGGGGGATCACAGATACGCAGTATTTT. It yields the protein CASSLALSGGITDTQYF.

The sample holds many counts of this clonotype. The rearrangement joins TRBV5-1 to TRBJ2-1; tentatively, D is TRBD1 or TRBD2 (6 bases each). V shed 0 bases and J shed 5 bases, with 12 bases lying between them. Germline-derived CDR1 and CDR2 are SGHRS and YFSETQ. This CDR3 has 15 amino acids. Here the CDR3 reads CASSLDGGQDNEQFF. The CDR3 nucleotides read TGCGCCAGCAGCTTGGACGGGGGCCAGGACAATGAGCAGTTCTTC. Variable domain in full (rest from reference TRBV5-1 and TRBJ2-1): KAGVTQTPRYLIKTRGQQVTLSCSPISGHRSVSWYQQTPGQGLQFLFEYFSETQRNKGNFPGRFSGRQFSNSRSEMNVSTLELGDSALYLCASSLDGGQDNEQFFGPGTRLTVL.

In this sample, this clonotype turned up a few times. This chain connects TRBV4-1 to TRBJ1-6, with 7 bases fitting TRBD1. The germline CDR1 and CDR2 sequences are MGHRA and YSYEKL. This CDR3 has 16 residues. Losses at the gene ends were 3 bases for V and 9 bases for J; bases not matched to a gene: 11. The CDR3 DNA sequence: TGCGCCAGCAGCCAGGGGCCGGGACAGCCCCGTTCACCCCTCCACTTT. This codes for CASSQGPGQPRSPLHF.